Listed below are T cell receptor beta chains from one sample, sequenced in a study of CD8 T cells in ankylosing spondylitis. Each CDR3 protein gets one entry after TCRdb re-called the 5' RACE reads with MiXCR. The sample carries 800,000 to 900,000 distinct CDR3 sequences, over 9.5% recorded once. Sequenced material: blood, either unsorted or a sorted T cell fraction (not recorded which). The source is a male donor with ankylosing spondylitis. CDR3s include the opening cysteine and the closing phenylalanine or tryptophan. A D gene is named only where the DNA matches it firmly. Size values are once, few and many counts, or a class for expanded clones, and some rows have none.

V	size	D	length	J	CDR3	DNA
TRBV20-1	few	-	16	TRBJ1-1	CSARDKGTGINTEAFF	TGCAGTGCTAGAGATAAGGGGACCGGGATAAACACTGAAGCTTTCTTT
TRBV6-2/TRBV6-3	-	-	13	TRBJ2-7	CASATRSSYEQYF	TGTGCCAGCGCCACTAGGAGCTCCTACGAGCAGTACTTC
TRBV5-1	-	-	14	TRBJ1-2	CASSPTSNNYGYTF	TGCGCCAGCAGCCCTACATCTAATAACTATGGCTACACCTTC
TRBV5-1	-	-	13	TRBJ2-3	CASSIPGEDTQYF	TGCGCCAGCAGCATCCCGGGGGAAGATACGCAGTATTTT
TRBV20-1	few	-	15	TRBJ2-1	CSASVSGRGGNEQFF	TGCAGTGCTAGTGTTAGCGGACGAGGGGGCAATGAGCAGTTCTTC
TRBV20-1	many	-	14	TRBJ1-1	CSAREFPLNTEAFF	TGCAGTGCTAGGGAGTTCCCATTGAACACTGAAGCTTTCTTT
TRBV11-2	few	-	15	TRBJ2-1	CASSSGHTIGIEQFF	TGTGCCAGCAGTTCCGGACACACGATCGGGATTGAGCAGTTCTTC
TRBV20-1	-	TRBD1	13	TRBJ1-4	CSALDRGNEKLFF	TGCAGTGCCTTAGACAGGGGGAATGAAAAACTGTTTTTT
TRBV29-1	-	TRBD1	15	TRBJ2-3	CSPIVGTGGTDTQYF	TGCAGCCCGATCGTCGGGACAGGGGGCACAGATACGCAGTATTTT
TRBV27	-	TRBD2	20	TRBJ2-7	CASSPKARGLAGVLNYEQYF	TGTGCCAGCAGTCCAAAGGCCAGGGGACTAGCGGGAGTGCTGAACTACGAGCAGTACTTC
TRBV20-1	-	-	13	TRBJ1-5	CSASWDGNQPQHF	TGCAGTGCTTCCTGGGACGGCAATCAGCCCCAGCATTTT
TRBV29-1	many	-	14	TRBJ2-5	CSVEAGSTGETQYF	TGCAGCGTTGAAGCAGGGAGTACGGGGGAGACCCAGTACTTC
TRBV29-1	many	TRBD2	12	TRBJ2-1	CSAGGSGNEQFF	TGCAGCGCGGGGGGGTCAGGCAATGAGCAGTTCTTC
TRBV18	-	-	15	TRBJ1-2	CASSPTGRINYGYTF	TGTGCCAGCTCACCCACAGGGAGGATCAACTATGGCTACACCTTC
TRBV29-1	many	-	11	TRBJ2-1	CSVAPSEEQFF	TGCAGCGTTGCACCTAGCGAAGAGCAGTTCTTC
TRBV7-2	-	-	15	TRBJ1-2	CASSSANPRGRGYTF	TGTGCCAGCAGCTCCGCAAATCCCAGAGGACGGGGCTACACCTTC
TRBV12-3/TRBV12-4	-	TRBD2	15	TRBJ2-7	CASSLGLAGLYEQYF	TGTGCCAGCAGTTTAGGACTAGCGGGGTTATACGAGCAGTACTTC
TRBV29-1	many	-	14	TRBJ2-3	CSVTWGVIADTQYF	TGCAGCGTTACTTGGGGAGTTATCGCAGATACGCAGTATTTT
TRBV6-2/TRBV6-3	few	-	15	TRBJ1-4	CASSSGGTTNEKLFF	TGTGCCAGCAGTTCCGGGGGAACAACTAATGAAAAACTGTTTTTT
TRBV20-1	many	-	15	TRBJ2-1	CSASVRYGGYNEQFF	TGCAGTGCTAGTGTCCGGTATGGGGGATACAATGAGCAGTTCTTC
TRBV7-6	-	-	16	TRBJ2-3	CASSSQGQGTTDTQYF	TGTGCCAGCAGCTCACAAGGGCAGGGCACTACAGATACGCAGTATTTT
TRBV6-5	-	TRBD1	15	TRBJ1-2	CASSLGGQAFYGYTF	TGTGCCAGCAGTTTAGGTGGACAGGCCTTCTATGGCTACACCTTC
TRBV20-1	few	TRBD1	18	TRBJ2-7	CSARDNMGQGGFPYEQYF	TGCAGTGCTAGAGATAACATGGGACAGGGGGGGTTCCCCTACGAGCAGTACTTC
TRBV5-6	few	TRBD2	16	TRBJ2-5	CASSKISGRARETQYF	TGTGCCAGCAGTAAGATTAGCGGGAGGGCGAGAGAGACCCAGTACTTC
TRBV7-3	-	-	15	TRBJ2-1	CASSPNGGTDNEQFF	TGTGCCAGCAGCCCTAATGGGGGAACGGACAATGAGCAGTTCTTC
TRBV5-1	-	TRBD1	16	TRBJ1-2	CASSGTGTGGAVGYTF	TGCGCCAGCAGCGGCACCGGGACAGGGGGCGCGGTTGGCTACACCTTC
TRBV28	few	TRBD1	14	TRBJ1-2	CASSLFRTGDGYTF	TGTGCCAGCAGTTTATTTAGAACAGGGGATGGCTACACCTTC
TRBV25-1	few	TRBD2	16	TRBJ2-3	CASSDDKRGRTDTQYF	TGTGCCAGCAGTGATGACAAGCGGGGACGCACAGATACGCAGTATTTT
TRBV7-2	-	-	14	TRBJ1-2	CASSLVKGGYGYTF	TGTGCCAGCAGCTTAGTAAAGGGGGGCTACGGCTACACCTTC
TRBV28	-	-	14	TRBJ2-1	CASSDRLVNNEQFF	TGTGCCAGCAGTGACAGGCTCGTCAACAATGAGCAGTTCTTC
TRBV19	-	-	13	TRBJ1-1	CASSGGGLTEAFF	TGTGCCAGTAGCGGTGGGGGTCTCACTGAAGCTTTCTTT
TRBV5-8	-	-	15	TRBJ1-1	CASSWGQIMNTEAFF	TGTGCCAGCAGCTGGGGCCAGATAATGAACACTGAAGCTTTCTTT
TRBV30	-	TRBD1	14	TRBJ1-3	CAWRTGTAGNTIYF	TGTGCCTGGAGGACCGGGACAGCTGGAAACACCATATATTTT
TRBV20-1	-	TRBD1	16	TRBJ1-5	CSARGRQGVQYQPQHF	TGCAGTGCTAGAGGCAGACAGGGGGTGCAATATCAGCCCCAGCATTTT
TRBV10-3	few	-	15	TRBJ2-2	CAISERQMNTGELFF	TGTGCCATCAGTGAACGGCAGATGAACACCGGGGAGCTGTTTTTT
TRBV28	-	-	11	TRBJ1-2	CASSLQAGYTF	TGTGCCAGCAGTTTACAGGCCGGCTACACCTTC
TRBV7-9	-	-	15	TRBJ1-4	CASSPTGWDNEKLFF	TGTGCCAGCAGCCCTACAGGGTGGGATAATGAAAAACTGTTTTTT
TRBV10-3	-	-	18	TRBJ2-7	CAISWGRGSSSSLYEQYF	TGTGCCATCAGCTGGGGGCGGGGAAGCTCCTCGTCCCTCTACGAGCAGTACTTC
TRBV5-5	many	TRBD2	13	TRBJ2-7	CASSLGGGGEQYF	TGTGCCAGCAGCTTGGGTGGCGGGGGCGAGCAGTACTTC
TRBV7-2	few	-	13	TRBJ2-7	CASGGSISFEQYF	TGTGCCAGCGGGGGCAGTATATCTTTCGAGCAGTACTTC
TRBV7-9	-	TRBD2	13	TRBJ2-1	CASNRAGALEQFF	TGTGCCAGCAACCGAGCGGGAGCACTTGAGCAGTTCTTC
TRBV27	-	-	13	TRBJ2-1	CASSQRQFNEQFF	TGTGCCAGCAGCCAAAGACAGTTCAATGAGCAGTTCTTC
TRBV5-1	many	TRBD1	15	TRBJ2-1	CASSWGQGRANEQFF	TGCGCCAGCAGCTGGGGACAGGGCCGGGCGAATGAGCAGTTCTTC
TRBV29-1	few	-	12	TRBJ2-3	CSVPDLTDTQYF	TGCAGCGTTCCGGACCTCACAGATACGCAGTATTTT
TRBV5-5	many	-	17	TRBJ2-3	CASSLEVVGRGTDTQYF	TGTGCCAGCAGCTTGGAAGTTGTCGGGCGCGGCACAGATACGCAGTATTTT
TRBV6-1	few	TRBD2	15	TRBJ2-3	CASRPGGSGKDTQYF	TGTGCCAGCAGACCAGGCGGGAGTGGGAAAGATACGCAGTATTTT
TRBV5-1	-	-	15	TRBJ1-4	CASSLMGLGGEKLFF	TGCGCCAGCAGCTTGATGGGTCTCGGCGGTGAAAAACTGTTTTTT
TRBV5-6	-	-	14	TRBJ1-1	CASSKGPVNTEAFF	TGTGCCAGCAGCAAGGGACCCGTGAACACTGAAGCTTTCTTT
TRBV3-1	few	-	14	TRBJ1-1	CASSQDLSNTEAFF	TGTGCCAGCAGCCAAGATCTCAGCAACACTGAAGCTTTCTTT
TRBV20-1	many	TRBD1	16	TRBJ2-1	CSAKPSGQLVSDEQFF	TGCAGTGCTAAGCCCTCGGGACAGCTAGTTTCGGATGAGCAGTTCTTC
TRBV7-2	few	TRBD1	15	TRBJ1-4	CASSYNPGQGEKLFF	TGTGCCAGCAGCTATAACCCGGGACAGGGGGAAAAACTGTTTTTT
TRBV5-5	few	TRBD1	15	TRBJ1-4	CASSYATGVNEKLFF	TGTGCCAGCAGCTACGCGACAGGGGTAAATGAAAAACTGTTTTTT